This T cell receptor beta chain was profiled in a study of monozygotic twins with inflammatory bowel disease. Approximately 3,200 ng of total RNA went into each TCR library. Incorporation of UMIs carrying a 6-nucleotide sample barcode was performed by template switching. cDNA for TCRalpha and TCRbeta was amplified by nested PCRs of roughly 16 then about 10 cycles. Each CDR3 protein gets one entry in TCRdb, which reprocessed the 5' RACE reads and gives no DNA. In all, the sample yields fewer than 550,000 distinct CDR3 sequences. The CDR3 has 17 residues. The germline gives CDR1 LGHDT, CDR2 YNNKEL (reference sequence).

J is TRBJ2-2 and V is TRBV3-1; TCRdb calls TRBD1, which cannot be checked without DNA. The sample consisted of blood. The sequence was collected from a human donor with ulcerative colitis or Crohn's disease, or a healthy co-twin of an affected twin (not recorded which). CDR3 in amino acids: CASSHRQGAGRTGELFF.